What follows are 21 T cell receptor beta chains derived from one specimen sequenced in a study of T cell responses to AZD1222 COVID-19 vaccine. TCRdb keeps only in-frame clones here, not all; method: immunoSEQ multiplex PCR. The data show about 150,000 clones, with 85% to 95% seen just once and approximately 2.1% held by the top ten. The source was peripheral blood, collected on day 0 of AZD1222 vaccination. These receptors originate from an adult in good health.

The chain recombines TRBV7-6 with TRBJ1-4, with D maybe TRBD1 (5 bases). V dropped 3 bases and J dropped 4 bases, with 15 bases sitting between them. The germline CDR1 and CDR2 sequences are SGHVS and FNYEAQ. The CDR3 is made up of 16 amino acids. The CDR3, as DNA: TGTGCCAGCAGCTTGGGCCGCGGGGGACGTAATGAAAAACTGTTTTTT. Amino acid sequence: CASSLGRGGRNEKLFF.

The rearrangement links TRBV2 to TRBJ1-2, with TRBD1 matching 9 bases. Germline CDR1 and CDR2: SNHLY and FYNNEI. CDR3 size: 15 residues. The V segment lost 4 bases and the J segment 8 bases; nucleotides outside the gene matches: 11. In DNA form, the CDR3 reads TGTGCCAGCAGTGCCACGGGACAGGGATTGCGAGGCTACACCTTC. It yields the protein CASSATGQGLRGYTF.

The CDR3 DNA is TGTGCCAGCAGCCCTCGGGCTAGCGGTACCGGGGAGCTGTTTTTT. Its translation: CASSPRASGTGELFF. V and J are TRBV7-2 and TRBJ2-2, with 7 bases aligning to TRBD2. V shed 5 bases, J shed 5 bases, and the junction held 8 bases outside the gene matches. This CDR3 region has 15 residues. Germline V CDR1 and CDR2: SGHTA, FQGNSA. The entire variable domain, with the rest obtained from reference TRBV7-2 and TRBJ2-2, is as follows: GAGVSQSPSNKVTEKGKDVELRCDPISGHTALYWYRQSLGQGLEFLIYFQGNSAPDKSGLPSDRFSAERTGGSVSTLTIQRTQQEDSAVYLCASSPRASGTGELFFGEGSRLTVL.

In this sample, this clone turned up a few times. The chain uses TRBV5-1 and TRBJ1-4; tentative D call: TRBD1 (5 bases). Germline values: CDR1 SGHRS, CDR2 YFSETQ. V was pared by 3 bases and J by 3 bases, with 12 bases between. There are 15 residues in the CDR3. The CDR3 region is CASSSRGAPNEKLFF. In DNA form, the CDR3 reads TGCGCCAGCAGCTCAAGAGGGGCCCCTAATGAAAAACTGTTTTTT.

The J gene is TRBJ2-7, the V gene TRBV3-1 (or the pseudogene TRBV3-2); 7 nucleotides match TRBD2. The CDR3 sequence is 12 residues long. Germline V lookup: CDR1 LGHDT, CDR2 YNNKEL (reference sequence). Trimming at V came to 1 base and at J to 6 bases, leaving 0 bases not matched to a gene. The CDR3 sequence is CASSQGGGEQYF. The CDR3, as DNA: TGTGCCAGCAGCCAAGGCGGGGGCGAGCAGTACTTC.

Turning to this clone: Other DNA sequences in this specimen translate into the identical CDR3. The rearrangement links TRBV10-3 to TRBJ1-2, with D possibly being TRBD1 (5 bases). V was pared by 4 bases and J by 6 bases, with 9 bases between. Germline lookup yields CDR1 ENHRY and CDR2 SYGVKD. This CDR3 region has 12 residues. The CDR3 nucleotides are TGTGCCATCAGTGGCACGGGGGATGGCTACACCTTC. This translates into CAISGTGDGYTF.

The CDR3 reads CASSHEGSGANVLTF. CDR3 DNA: TGCGCCAGCAGTCATGAGGGCTCTGGGGCCAACGTCCTGACTTTC. This sequence joins TRBV23-1 and TRBJ2-6; perhaps TRBD2 as D (5 bases). TRBV23-1 is annotated as an ORF whose role is uncertain. CDR3 length: 15 amino acids. The germline V and J ends were trimmed by 3 bases and 0 bases, with 6 bases remaining between them.

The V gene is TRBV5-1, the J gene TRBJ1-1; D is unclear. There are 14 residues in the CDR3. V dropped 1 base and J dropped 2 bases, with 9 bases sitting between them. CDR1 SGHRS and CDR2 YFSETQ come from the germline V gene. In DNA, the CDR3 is TGCGCCAGCAGCTTGCAGACAACTAACACTGAAGCTTTCTTT. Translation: CASSLQTTNTEAFF. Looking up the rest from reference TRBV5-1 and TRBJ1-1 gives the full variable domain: KAGVTQTPRYLIKTRGQQVTLSCSPISGHRSVSWYQQTPGQGLQFLFEYFSETQRNKGNFPGRFSGRQFSNSRSEMNVSTLELGDSALYLCASSLQTTNTEAFFGQGTRLTVV.

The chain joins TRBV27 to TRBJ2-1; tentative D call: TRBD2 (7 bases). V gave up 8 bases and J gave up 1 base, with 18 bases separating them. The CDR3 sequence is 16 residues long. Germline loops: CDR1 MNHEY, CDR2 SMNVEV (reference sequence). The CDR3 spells CASRVSGGGSYNEQFF. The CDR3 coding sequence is TGTGCCAGCCGGGTGTCGGGGGGCGGATCCTACAATGAGCAGTTCTTC.

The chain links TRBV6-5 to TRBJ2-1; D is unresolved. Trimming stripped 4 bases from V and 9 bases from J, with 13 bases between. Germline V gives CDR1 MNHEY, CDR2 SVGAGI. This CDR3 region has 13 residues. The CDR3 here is CASSSRFGSEQFF. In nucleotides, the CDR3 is TGTGCCAGCAGTTCTCGCTTCGGGTCTGAGCAGTTCTTC.

The CDR3 here is CASSLEGANTEAFF. The CDR3 nucleotides are TGTGCCAGCAGCTTGGAGGGGGCGAACACTGAAGCTTTCTTT. The chain recombines TRBV7-9 with TRBJ1-1; 7 positions match TRBD1. The J segment lost 1 base and the V segment lost 3 bases, leaving 2 bases of the junction unmatched. The CDR3 covers 14 residues. Germline V lookup: CDR1 SEHNR, CDR2 FQNEAQ (reference sequence). The full variable domain, in which reference TRBV7-9 and TRBJ1-1 provide the parts outside the CDR3, is DTGVSQNPRHKITKRGQNVTFRCDPISEHNRLYWYRQTLGQGPEFLTYFQNEAQLEKSRLLSDRFSAERPKGSFSTLEIQRTEQGDSAMYLCASSLEGANTEAFFGQGTRLTVV.

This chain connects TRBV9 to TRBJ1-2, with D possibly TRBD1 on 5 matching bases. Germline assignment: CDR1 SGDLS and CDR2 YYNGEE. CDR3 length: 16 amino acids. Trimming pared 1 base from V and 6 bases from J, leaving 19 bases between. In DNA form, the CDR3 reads TGTGCCAGCAGCGTATTCCAGGGCCCGGAAACTGATGGCTACACCTTC. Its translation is CASSVFQGPETDGYTF.

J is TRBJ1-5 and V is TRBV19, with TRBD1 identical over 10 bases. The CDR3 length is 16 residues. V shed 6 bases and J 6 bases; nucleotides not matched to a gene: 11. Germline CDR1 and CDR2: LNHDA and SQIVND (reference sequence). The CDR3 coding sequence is TGTGCCAGTAGGCCCTGGGGACAGGGGCAGGGTCAGCCCCAGCATTTT. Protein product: CASRPWGQGQGQPQHF.

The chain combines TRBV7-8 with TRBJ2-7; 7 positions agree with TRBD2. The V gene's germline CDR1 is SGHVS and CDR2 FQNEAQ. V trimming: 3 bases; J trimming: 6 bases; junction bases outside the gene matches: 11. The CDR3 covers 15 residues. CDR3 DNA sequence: TGTGCCAGCAGCTTCGATGGGGCTAGCGGCCGCGAGCAGTACTTC. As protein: CASSFDGASGREQYF.

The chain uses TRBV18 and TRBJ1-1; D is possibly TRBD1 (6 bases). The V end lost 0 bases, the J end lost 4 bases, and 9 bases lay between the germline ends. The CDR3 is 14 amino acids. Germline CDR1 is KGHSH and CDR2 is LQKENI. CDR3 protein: CASSPPDRSTEAFF. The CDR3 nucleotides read TGTGCCAGCTCACCACCGGACAGATCCACTGAAGCTTTCTTT. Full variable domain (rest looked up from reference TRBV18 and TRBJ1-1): NAGVMQNPRHLVRRRGQEARLRCSPMKGHSHVYWYRQLPEEGLKFMVYLQKENIIDESGMPKERFSAEFPKEGPSILRIQQVVRGDSAAYFCASSPPDRSTEAFFGQGTRLTVV.

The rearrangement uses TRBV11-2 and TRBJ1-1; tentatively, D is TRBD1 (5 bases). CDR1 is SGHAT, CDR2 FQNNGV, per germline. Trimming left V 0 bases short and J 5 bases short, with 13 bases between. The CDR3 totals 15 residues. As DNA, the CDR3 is TGTGCCAGCAGCTTAGACTCCGCCTGGGGGACTGAAGCTTTCTTT. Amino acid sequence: CASSLDSAWGTEAFF.

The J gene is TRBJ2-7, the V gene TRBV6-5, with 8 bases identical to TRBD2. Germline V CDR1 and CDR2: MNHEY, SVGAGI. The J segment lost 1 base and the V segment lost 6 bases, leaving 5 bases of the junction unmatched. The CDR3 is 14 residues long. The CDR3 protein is CASRRGDGSYEQYF. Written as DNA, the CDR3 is TGTGCCAGCAGGCGGGGGGACGGTTCCTACGAGCAGTACTTC.

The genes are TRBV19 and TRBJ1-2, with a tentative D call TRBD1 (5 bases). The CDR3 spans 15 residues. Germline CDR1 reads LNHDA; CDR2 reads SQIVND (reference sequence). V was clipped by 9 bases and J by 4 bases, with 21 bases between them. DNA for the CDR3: TGTGCCAGCACACTAGGCCGGGACGGACGCTATGGCTACACCTTC. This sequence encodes CASTLGRDGRYGYTF.

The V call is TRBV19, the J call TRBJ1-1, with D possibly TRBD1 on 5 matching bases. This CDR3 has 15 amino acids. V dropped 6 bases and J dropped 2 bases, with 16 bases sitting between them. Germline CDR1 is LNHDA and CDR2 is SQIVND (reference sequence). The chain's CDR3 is CASRDQGRRNTEAFF. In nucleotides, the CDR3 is TGTGCCAGTAGAGACCAGGGTAGGAGAAACACTGAAGCTTTCTTT.

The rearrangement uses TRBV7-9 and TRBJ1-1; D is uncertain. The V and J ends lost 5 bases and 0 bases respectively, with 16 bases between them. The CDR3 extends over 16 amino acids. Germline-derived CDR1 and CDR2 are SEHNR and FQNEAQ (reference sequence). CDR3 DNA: TGTGCCAGCAGCCTCCCTCGTGTGGGCATGAACACTGAAGCTTTCTTT. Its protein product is CASSLPRVGMNTEAFF.

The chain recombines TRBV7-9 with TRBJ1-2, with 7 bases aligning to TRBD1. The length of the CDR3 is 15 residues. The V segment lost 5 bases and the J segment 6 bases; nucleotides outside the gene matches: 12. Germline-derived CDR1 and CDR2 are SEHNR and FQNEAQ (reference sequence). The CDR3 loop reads CASSPETGSSHGYTF. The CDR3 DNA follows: TGTGCCAGCAGCCCAGAGACAGGGAGTTCCCATGGCTACACCTTC. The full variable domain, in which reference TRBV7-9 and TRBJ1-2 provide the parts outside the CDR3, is DTGVSQNPRHKITKRGQNVTFRCDPISEHNRLYWYRQTLGQGPEFLTYFQNEAQLEKSRLLSDRFSAERPKGSFSTLEIQRTEQGDSAMYLCASSPETGSSHGYTFGSGTRLTVV.